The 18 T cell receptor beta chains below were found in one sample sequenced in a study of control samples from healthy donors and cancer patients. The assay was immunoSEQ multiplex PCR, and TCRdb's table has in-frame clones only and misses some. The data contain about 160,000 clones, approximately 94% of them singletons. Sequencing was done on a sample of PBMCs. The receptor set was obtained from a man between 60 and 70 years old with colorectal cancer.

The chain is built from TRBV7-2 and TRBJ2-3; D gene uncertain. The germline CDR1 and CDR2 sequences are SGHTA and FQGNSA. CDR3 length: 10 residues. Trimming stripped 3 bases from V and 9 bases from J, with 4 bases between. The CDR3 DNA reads TGTGCCAGCAGCTTTGACACGCAGTATTTT. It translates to CASSFDTQYF.

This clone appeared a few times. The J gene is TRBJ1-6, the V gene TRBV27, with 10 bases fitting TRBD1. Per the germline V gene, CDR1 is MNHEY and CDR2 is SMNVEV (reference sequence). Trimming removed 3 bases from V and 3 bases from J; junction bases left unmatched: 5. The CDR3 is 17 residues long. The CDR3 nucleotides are TGTGCCAGCAGTTTGGGGGACAGGGGTTTCTATAATTCACCCCTCCACTTT. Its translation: CASSLGDRGFYNSPLHF.

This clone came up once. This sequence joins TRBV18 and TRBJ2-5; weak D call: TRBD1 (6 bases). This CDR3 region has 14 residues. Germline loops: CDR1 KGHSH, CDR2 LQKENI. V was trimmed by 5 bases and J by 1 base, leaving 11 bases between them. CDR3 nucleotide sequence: TGTGCCAGCTCAGACGGGACAACCCAAGAGACCCAGTACTTC. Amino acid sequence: CASSDGTTQETQYF.

The CDR3 DNA sequence: TGTGCCACCAGAGATTTTTCCCCAGGCTCGGAAGCTTTCTTT. Encoded protein: CATRDFSPGSEAFF. The V gene is TRBV3-1 (or the pseudogene TRBV3-2), the J gene TRBJ1-1; D is unresolved. The CDR3 loop spans 14 amino acids. Per the germline V gene, CDR1 is LGHDT and CDR2 is YNNKEL (reference sequence). V shed 10 bases and J shed 8 bases, with 23 bases lying between them.

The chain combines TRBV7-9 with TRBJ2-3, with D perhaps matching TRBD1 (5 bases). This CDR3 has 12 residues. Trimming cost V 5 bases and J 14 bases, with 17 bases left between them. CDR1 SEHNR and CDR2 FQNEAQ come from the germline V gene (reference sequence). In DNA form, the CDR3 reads TGTGCCAGCAGCCCATCCGGGCTGGGGCCGTATTTT. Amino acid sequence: CASSPSGLGPYF.

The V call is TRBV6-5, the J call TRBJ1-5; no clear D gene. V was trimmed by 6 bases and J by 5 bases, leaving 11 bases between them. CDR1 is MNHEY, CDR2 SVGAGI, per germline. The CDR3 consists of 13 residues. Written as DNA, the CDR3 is TGTGCCAGCAGCGCCTACCGTGATCAGCCCCAGCATTTT. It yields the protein CASSAYRDQPQHF.

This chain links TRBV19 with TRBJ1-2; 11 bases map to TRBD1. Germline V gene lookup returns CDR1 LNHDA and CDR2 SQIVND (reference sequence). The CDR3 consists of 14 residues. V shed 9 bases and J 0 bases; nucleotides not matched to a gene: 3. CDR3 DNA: TGTGCCAGCGGACAGGGGGCGACTAACTATGGCTACACCTTC. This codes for CASGQGATNYGYTF.

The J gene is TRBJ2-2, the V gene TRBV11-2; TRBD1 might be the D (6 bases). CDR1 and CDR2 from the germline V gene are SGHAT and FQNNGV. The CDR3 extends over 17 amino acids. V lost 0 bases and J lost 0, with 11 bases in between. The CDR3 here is CASSLDGAGANTGELFF. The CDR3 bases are TGTGCCAGCAGCTTAGATGGTGCAGGGGCGAACACCGGGGAGCTGTTTTTT. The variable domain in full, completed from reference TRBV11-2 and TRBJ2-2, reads EAGVAQSPRYKIIEKRQSVAFWCNPISGHATLYWYQQILGQGPKLLIQFQNNGVVDDSQLPKDRFSAERLKGVDSTLKIQPAKLEDSAVYLCASSLDGAGANTGELFFGEGSRLTVL.

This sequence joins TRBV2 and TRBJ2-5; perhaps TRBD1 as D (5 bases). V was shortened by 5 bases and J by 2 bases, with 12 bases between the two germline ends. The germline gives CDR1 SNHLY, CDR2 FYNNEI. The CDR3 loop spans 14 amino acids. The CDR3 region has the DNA TGTGCCAGCAGTAACACAAGGGGTCAAGAGACCCAGTACTTC. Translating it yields CASSNTRGQETQYF.

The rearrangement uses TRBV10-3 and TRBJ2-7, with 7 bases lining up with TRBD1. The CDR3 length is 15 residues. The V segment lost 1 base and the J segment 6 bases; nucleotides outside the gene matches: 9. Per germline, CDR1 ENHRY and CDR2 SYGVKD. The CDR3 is CAISEFNRGGSEQYF. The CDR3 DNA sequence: TGTGCCATCAGTGAGTTTAACAGGGGCGGGTCCGAGCAGTACTTC.

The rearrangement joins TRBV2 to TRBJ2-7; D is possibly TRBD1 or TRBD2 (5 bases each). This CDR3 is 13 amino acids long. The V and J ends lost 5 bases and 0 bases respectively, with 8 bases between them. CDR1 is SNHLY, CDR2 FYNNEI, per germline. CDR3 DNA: TGTGCCAGCAGTAGGGACGGCTCCTACGAGCAGTACTTC. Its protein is CASSRDGSYEQYF.

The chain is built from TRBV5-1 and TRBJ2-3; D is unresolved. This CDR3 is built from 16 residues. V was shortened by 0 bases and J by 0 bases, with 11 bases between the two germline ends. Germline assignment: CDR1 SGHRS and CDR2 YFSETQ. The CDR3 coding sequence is TGCGCCAGCAGCTTGGGTGTAGTAGACAGCACAGATACGCAGTATTTT. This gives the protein CASSLGVVDSTDTQYF.

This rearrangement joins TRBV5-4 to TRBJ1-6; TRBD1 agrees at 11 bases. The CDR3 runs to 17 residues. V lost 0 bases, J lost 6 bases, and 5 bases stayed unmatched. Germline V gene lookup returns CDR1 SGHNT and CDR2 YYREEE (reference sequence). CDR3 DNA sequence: TGTGCCAGCAGCTTGGCCTCCGGGACAGGGGGTAATTCACCCCTCCACTTT. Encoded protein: CASSLASGTGGNSPLHF.

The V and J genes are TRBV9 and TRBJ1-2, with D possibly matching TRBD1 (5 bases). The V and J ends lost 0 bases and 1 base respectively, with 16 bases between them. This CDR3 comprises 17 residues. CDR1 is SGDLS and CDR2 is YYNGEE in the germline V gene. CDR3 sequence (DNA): TGTGCCAGCAGCGTAGCATTGACGGGGGGTAATAACTATGGCTACACCTTC. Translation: CASSVALTGGNNYGYTF. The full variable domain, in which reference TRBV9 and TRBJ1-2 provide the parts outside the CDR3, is DSGVTQTPKHLITATGQRVTLRCSPRSGDLSVYWYQQSLDQGLQFLIQYYNGEERAKGNILERFSAQQFPDLHSELNLSSLELGDSALYFCASSVALTGGNNYGYTFGSGTRLTVV.

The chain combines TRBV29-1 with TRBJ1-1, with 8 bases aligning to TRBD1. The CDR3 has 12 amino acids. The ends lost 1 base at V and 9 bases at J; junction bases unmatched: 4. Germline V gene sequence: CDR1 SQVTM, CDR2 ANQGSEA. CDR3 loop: CSVEAGTGKAFF. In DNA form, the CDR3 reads TGCAGCGTTGAAGCCGGGACAGGTAAAGCTTTCTTT. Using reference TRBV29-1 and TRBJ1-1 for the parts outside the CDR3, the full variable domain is SAVISQKPSRDICQRGTSLTIQCQVDSQVTMMFWYRQQPGQSLTLIATANQGSEATYESGFVIDKFPISRPNLTFSTLTVSNMSPEDSSIYLCSVEAGTGKAFFGQGTRLTVV.

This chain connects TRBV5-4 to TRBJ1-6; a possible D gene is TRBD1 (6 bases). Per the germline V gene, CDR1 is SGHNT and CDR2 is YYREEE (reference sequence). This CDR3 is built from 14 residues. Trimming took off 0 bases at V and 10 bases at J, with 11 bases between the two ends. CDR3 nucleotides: TGTGCCAGCAGCTTGGGGGGGGCAGACTCACCCCTCCACTTT. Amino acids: CASSLGGADSPLHF.

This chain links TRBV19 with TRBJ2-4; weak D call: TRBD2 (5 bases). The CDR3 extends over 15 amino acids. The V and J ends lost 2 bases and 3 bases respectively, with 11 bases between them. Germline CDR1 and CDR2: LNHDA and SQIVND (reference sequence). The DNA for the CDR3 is TGTGCCAGTAGTATAATAGGAGGAGTCAAAAACATTCAGTACTTC. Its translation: CASSIIGGVKNIQYF.

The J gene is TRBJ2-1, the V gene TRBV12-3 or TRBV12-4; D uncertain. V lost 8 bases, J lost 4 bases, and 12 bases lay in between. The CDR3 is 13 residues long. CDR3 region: CASLNPGYNEQFF. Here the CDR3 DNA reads TGTGCCAGCCTAAATCCCGGGTACAATGAGCAGTTCTTC.